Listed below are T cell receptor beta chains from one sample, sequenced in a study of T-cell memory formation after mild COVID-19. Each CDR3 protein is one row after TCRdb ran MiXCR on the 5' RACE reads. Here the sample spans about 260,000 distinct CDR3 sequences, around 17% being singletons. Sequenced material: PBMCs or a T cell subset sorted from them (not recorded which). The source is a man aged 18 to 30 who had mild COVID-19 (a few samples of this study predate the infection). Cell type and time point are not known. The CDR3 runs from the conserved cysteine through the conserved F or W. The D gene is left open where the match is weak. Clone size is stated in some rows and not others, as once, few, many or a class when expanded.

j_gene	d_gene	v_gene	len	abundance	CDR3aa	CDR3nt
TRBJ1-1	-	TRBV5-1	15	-	CASSWAGHPGTEAFF	TGCGCCAGCAGCTGGGCGGGTCACCCGGGGACTGAAGCTTTCTTT
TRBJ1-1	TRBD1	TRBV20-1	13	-	CSAGGQMNTEAFF	TGCAGTGCTGGGGGACAGATGAACACTGAAGCTTTCTTT
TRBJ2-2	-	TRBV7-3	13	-	CASSLPGAGELFF	TGTGCCAGCAGCTTACCGGGGGCCGGGGAGCTGTTTTTT
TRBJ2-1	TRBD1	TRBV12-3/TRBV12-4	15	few	CASSPRQGARNEQFF	TGTGCCAGCAGTCCACGACAGGGGGCGCGTAACGAGCAGTTCTTC
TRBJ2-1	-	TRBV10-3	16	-	CAISAGTTSADNEQFF	TGTGCCATCAGCGCCGGGACCACTTCTGCTGACAATGAGCAGTTCTTC
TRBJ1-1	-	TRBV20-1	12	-	CSAPEWNTEAFF	TGCAGTGCTCCGGAGTGGAACACTGAAGCTTTCTTT
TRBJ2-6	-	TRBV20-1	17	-	CSARVGRASSGANVLTF	TGCAGTGCTAGAGTGGGGCGGGCCAGCTCTGGGGCCAACGTCCTGACTTTC
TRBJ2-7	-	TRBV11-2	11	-	CASSLGGVVYF	TGTGCCAGCAGCTTAGGGGGGGTGGTGTACTTC
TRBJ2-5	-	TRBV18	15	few	CASSLPLRQQETQYF	TGTGCCAGCTCACTCCCACTGCGACAGCAAGAGACCCAGTACTTC
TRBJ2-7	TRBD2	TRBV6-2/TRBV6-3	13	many	CASSTGGRYEQYF	TGTGCCAGCAGCACGGGAGGGCGCTACGAGCAGTACTTC
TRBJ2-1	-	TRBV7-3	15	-	CASSLWGGRYNEQFF	TGTGCCAGCAGCTTATGGGGGGGCCGGTACAATGAGCAGTTCTTC
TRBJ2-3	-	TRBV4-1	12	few	CASSQSADTQYF	TGCGCCAGCAGCCAAAGCGCAGATACGCAGTATTTT
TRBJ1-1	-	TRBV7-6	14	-	CASSLGRGFTEAFF	TGTGCCAGCAGCTTAGGGCGGGGTTTCACTGAAGCTTTCTTT
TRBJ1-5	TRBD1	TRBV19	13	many	CASSIRGDQPQHF	TGTGCCAGCAGCATCAGGGGGGATCAGCCCCAGCATTTT
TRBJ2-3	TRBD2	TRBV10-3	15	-	CAIRAPSGSTDTQYF	TGTGCCATCAGGGCCCCTAGCGGGAGCACAGATACGCAGTATTTT
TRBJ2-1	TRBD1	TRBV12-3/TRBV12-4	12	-	CASSSGDRERFF	TGTGCCAGCAGTTCGGGGGACAGGGAGCGATTCTTC
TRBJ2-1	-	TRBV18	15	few	CASSPVDNYYNEQFF	TGTGCCAGCTCACCAGTGGATAACTACTACAATGAGCAGTTCTTC
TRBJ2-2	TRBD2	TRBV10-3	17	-	CAILAWTSGASPGELFF	TGTGCCATCCTCGCCTGGACTAGCGGGGCGTCACCCGGGGAGCTGTTTTTT
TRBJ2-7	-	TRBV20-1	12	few	CSAIHPPSEQYF	TGCAGTGCTATCCACCCCCCAAGCGAGCAGTACTTC
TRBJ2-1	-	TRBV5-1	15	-	CASSIGTPSYNEQFF	TGCGCCAGCAGCATCGGGACACCCTCCTACAATGAGCAGTTCTTC
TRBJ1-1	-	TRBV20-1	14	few	CSARVRLEHTEAFF	TGCAGTGCTAGAGTTAGGCTGGAGCACACTGAAGCTTTCTTT
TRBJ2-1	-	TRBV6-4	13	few	CASSDSRNNEQFF	TGTGCCAGCAGTGACTCGCGTAATAATGAGCAGTTCTTC
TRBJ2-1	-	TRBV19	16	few	CASSTERGATVNEQFF	TGTGCCAGTAGTACCGAACGGGGGGCCACGGTCAATGAGCAGTTCTTC
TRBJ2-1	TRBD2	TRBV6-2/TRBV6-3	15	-	CASSRLAGGRGTKFF	TGTGCCAGCAGTCGGCTAGCGGGGGGCCGCGGAACGAAGTTCTTC
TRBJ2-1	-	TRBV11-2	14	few	CASREGALYNEQFF	TGTGCCAGCAGGGAGGGGGCCTTGTACAATGAGCAGTTCTTC
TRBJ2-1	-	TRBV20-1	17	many	CSARDRGQGGPYNEQFF	TGCAGTGCTAGAGATCGCGGACAGGGAGGGCCCTACAATGAGCAGTTCTTC
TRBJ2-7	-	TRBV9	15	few	CASSVAAGPAYEQYF	TGTGCCAGCAGCGTAGCGGCGGGGCCAGCCTACGAGCAGTACTTC
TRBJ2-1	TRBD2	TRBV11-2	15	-	CASSRELAGSNEQFF	TGTGCCAGCAGCCGTGAGTTAGCGGGGTCGAATGAGCAGTTCTTC
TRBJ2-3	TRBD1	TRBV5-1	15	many	CASSGDRVRTDTQYF	TGCGCCAGCAGCGGGGACAGGGTTAGAACAGATACGCAGTATTTT
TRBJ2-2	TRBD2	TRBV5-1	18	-	CASSLTSGGLANTGELFF	TGCGCCAGCAGCTTGACTAGCGGGGGCCTCGCGAACACCGGGGAGCTGTTTTTT
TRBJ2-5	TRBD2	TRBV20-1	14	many	CSAGTSPDGGTQYF	TGCAGCGCCGGGACTAGCCCTGATGGAGGGACCCAGTACTTC
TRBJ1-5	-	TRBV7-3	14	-	CASSPLGRWLPQHF	TGTGCCAGCAGCCCCCTCGGGCGGTGGTTGCCCCAGCATTTT
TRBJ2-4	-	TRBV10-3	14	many	CAISDGASGNIQYF	TGTGCCATCAGTGATGGGGCCAGCGGGAACATTCAGTACTTC
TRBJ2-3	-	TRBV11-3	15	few	CASSGGQTATDTQYF	TGTGCCAGCAGCGGGGGCCAGACAGCTACAGATACGCAGTATTTT
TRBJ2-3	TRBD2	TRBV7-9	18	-	CASSPGGGGQNRADTQYF	TGTGCCAGCAGCCCCGGTGGCGGGGGGCAAAACCGGGCAGATACGCAGTATTTT
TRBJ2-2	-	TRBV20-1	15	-	CSARVWPSDTGELFF	TGCAGTGCTAGAGTCTGGCCATCGGACACCGGGGAGCTGTTTTTT
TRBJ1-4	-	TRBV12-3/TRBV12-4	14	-	CASRARVSYEKLFF	TGTGCCAGCAGAGCCAGGGTTAGCTACGAAAAACTGTTTTTT
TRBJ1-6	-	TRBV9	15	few	CATSSTGAQNSPLHF	TGTGCCACCTCCTCCACGGGGGCGCAGAATTCACCCCTCCACTTT
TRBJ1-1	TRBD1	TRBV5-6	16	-	CASSFFGRDRVTEAFF	TGTGCCAGCAGCTTCTTTGGCCGGGACAGGGTCACTGAAGCTTTCTTT
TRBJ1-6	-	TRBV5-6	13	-	CASSLGVASPLHF	TGTGCCAGCAGCTTAGGCGTGGCTTCACCCCTCCACTTT
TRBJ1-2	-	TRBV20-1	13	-	CSAVDRAPYGYTF	TGCAGTGCGGTTGACAGAGCACCCTATGGCTACACCTTC
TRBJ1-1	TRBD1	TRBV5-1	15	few	CASSFLTGEGTEAFF	TGCGCCAGCAGCTTTTTGACAGGGGAGGGCACTGAAGCTTTCTTT
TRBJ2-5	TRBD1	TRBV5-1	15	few	CASSSYRDRGETQYF	TGCGCCAGCAGCTCCTACCGGGACAGGGGCGAGACCCAGTACTTC
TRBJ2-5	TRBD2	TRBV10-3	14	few	CAINTGGALETQYF	TGTGCCATCAACACCGGGGGGGCCCTTGAGACCCAGTACTTC
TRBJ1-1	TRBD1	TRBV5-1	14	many	CASSQEQGNLGAFF	TGCGCCAGCAGCCAGGAACAGGGGAATCTTGGAGCTTTCTTT
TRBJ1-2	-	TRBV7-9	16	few	CASSGTRDGVNYGYTF	TGTGCCAGCAGCGGCACTCGGGACGGTGTTAACTATGGCTACACCTTC
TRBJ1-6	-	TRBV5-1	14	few	CASSSGLTNSPLHF	TGCGCCAGCAGCTCGGGACTGACTAATTCACCCCTCCACTTT
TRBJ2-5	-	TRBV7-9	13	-	CASSFNRKETQYF	TGTGCCAGCAGCTTTAACAGGAAAGAGACCCAGTACTTC
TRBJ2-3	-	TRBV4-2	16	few	CASSQVGEASGDTQYF	TGTGCCAGCAGCCAAGTGGGAGAGGCGTCAGGGGATACGCAGTATTTT
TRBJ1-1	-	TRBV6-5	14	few	CATTSPGEGTEAFF	TGTGCCACTACGTCCCCAGGGGAGGGCACTGAAGCTTTCTTT
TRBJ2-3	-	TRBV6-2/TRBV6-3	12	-	CASTSGANTQYF	TGTGCCAGCACCTCAGGGGCTAATACGCAGTATTTT
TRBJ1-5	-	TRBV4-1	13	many	CASSQEGAGSQHF	TGCGCCAGCAGCCAAGAAGGGGCAGGGAGCCAGCATTTT
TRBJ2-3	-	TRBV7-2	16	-	CASSLGSPGSTDTQYF	TGTGCCAGCAGCTTAGGGTCCCCTGGAAGCACAGATACGCAGTATTTT
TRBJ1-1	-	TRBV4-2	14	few	CASSQVGTNTEAFF	TGTGCCAGCAGCCAAGTCGGCACGAACACTGAAGCTTTCTTT
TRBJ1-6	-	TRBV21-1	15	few	CASRRLMSGNSPLHF	TGTGCCAGCAGACGCCTTATGTCGGGAAATTCACCCCTCCACTTT
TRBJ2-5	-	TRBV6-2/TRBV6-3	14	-	CASRGAREAETQYF	TGTGCCAGCAGGGGCGCCCGGGAAGCAGAGACCCAGTACTTC
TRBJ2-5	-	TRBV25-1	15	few	CASSDRRPSGGTQYF	TGTGCCAGCAGTGACCGCAGGCCCTCTGGAGGGACCCAGTACTTC
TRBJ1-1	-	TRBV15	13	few	CATSRDQNTEAFF	TGTGCCACCAGCAGAGATCAGAACACTGAAGCTTTCTTT
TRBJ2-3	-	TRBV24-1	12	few	CATTGLTDTQYF	TGTGCCACCACAGGACTCACAGATACGCAGTATTTT